The sequence of this TCR beta chain was determined in a study of T cells in Graves' hyperthyroidism and ophthalmopathy. This clonotype was observed a handful of times. Its antigen remains unidentified. Absent ophthalmopathy progression within 18 months defined stable Graves' hyperthyroidism. Exclusion criteria comprised uncontrolled infection, other autoimmune disease, pregnancy or lactation. General study findings and limits: Blood also carried most thyroid clonotypes expanded above 0.001. The model identified upcoming ophthalmopathy a median approximately seven months ahead of onset.

RNA transcripts yielded amplified TCR beta CDR3 regions. An initial round of RT-PCR targeting the TCR CDR3 relied on the HTBI primer set. TCRdb reprocessed the multiplex PCR reads via MiXCR and lists one record per CDR3 protein. The table lists around 450,000 distinct CDR3 sequences, around 14% of them singletons. This CDR3 has 11 amino acids. The V gene lost 0 bases and the J gene lost 4 bases, with 3 bases spanning the gap. Germline V gene sequence: CDR1 DFQATT, CDR2 SNEGSKA (reference sequence). The specimen was blood. The origin of this receptor is a woman aged 18-29 years with Graves' hyperthyroidism. The rearrangement uses TRBV20-1 and TRBJ2-5, with unresolved D. This chain's CDR3 is CSARDSETQYF. Written as DNA, the CDR3 is TGCAGTGCTAGAGATTCAGAGACCCAGTACTTC.